Presented here are 7 T cell receptor beta chains from one specimen sequenced in a study of blood T cell repertoires in COVID-19. The protocol was immunoSEQ multiplex PCR, while the TCRdb copy is restricted to in-frame clones and leaves out a portion. The data hold approximately 40,000 clones, with 75% to 90% observed a single time. Sequenced sample: peripheral blood. Receptors originate from a human donor in a cohort sampled during active COVID-19.

This clone was seen only a few times. The rearrangement links TRBV6-1 to TRBJ2-1; D gene uncertain. CDR3 length equals 15 residues. Per germline, CDR1 MNHNS and CDR2 SASEGT. Trimming cost V 1 base and J 4 bases, with 11 bases left between them. CDR3 residues: CASSEGRLDYNEQFF. In DNA form, the CDR3 reads TGTGCCAGCAGTGAAGGACGTCTAGATTACAATGAGCAGTTCTTC.

The chain carries TRBV5-4 and TRBJ2-5; 12 bases align to TRBD2. V gave up 0 bases and J gave up 5 bases; unmatched junction bases: 8. Germline-derived CDR1 and CDR2 are SGHNT and YYREEE (reference sequence). The CDR3 totals 17 residues. The CDR3 DNA follows: TGTGCCAGCAGCTTGGCGCCTAGCGGGGGGGCAAGTGAGACCCAGTACTTC. Translation gives CASSLAPSGGASETQYF.

The genes are TRBV18 and TRBJ2-7; 7 nucleotides match TRBD2. CDR1 KGHSH and CDR2 LQKENI come from the germline V gene. The ends lost 6 bases at V and 6 bases at J; junction bases unmatched: 11. This CDR3 has 14 residues. Here the CDR3 DNA reads TGTGCCAGCTCGTCCGGGGGAGGGGCACCCGAGCAGTACTTC. Encoded protein: CASSSGGGAPEQYF. The entire variable domain, with the rest obtained from reference TRBV18 and TRBJ2-7, is as follows: NAGVMQNPRHLVRRRGQEARLRCSPMKGHSHVYWYRQLPEEGLKFMVYLQKENIIDESGMPKERFSAEFPKEGPSILRIQQVVRGDSAAYFCASSSGGGAPEQYFGPGTRLTVT.

The chain carries TRBV6-1 and TRBJ1-2, with D uncertain. Germline V CDR1 and CDR2: MNHNS, SASEGT. CDR3 length equals 14 residues. V lost 3 bases, J lost 4 bases, and 12 bases lay in between. CDR3 sequence reads: CASSEEGIGYGYTF. CDR3 DNA: TGTGCCAGCAGTGAGGAGGGAATCGGCTATGGCTACACCTTC.

The J gene is TRBJ1-2, the V gene TRBV5-6, with TRBD1 identical over 8 bases. Germline V CDR1 and CDR2: SGHDT, YYEEEE. The CDR3 runs to 14 residues. V dropped 4 bases and J dropped 7; count of bases not matched to a gene: 9. CDR3 sequence (DNA): TGTGCCAGCAGCATCCGGACAGGGCTCGGTGGCTACACCTTC. Protein sequence: CASSIRTGLGGYTF.

This sequence joins TRBV18 and TRBJ2-7, with 7 bases lining up with TRBD1. The CDR3 contains 13 residues. Germline CDR1 KGHSH, CDR2 LQKENI. V lost 3 bases to trimming and J lost 3 bases; unmatched junction nucleotides: 2. The CDR3 protein is CASSPGTDYEQYF. CDR3 nucleotide sequence: TGTGCCAGCTCACCGGGGACAGACTACGAGCAGTACTTC.

The gene calls are TRBV5-1 and TRBJ2-1; a weak D match, TRBD2 (6 bases). The CDR3 consists of 15 residues. V lost 4 bases to trimming and J lost 4 bases, with 15 bases between them. In germline, CDR1 is SGHRS, CDR2 YFSETQ. CDR3 DNA: TGCGCCAGCAGCCCCTACGGGGACTTTTACAATGAGCAGTTCTTC. Protein: CASSPYGDFYNEQFF.